Given below is one TCR beta chain in context. Antigen: not known. The sample belongs to a study of OX40 agonist ivuxolimab in advanced cancers. As for the study in general: Earlier treatment with anti-PD-1, anti-PD-L1 or anti-CTLA-4 was permitted, and roughly 40% had received some.

The study's findings and limits: At 0.1 to 3.0 mg/kg and by week 6, clonal expansion occurred in CD4+ and CD8+ blood T cells. Expanded clones belonging to CD8+ T cells outnumbered, on average, those of CD4+. In a subset of nonresponders, normalized T-cell clonal expansion was also low.

TCRdb's table, derived via immunoSEQ multiplex PCR, lists solely in-frame clones and lacks some. Of 70,000 or so clones in the sample, about 90% were seen once. The sequences come from CD4+ or CD8+ T cells sorted from blood, collected in a trial of the OX40 agonist ivuxolimab. This sequence originates from an adult with an advanced solid tumor such as melanoma, head and neck, liver or kidney cancer.

Here the CDR3 reads CASSQANREQYF. The CDR3 DNA reads as TGTGCCAGCAGCCAAGCCAACCGCGAGCAGTACTTC. The chain couples TRBV4-2 to TRBJ2-7; no clear D. This CDR3 region has 12 residues. Trimming shortened V by 1 base and J by 6 bases, and 7 bases separated the two germline ends. Germline V lookup: CDR1 LGHNA, CDR2 YNFKEQ.